A single sample gave rise to the 10 T cell receptor beta chains below, sequenced in a study of shared clonotypes between healthy human individuals. The protocol was immunoSEQ multiplex PCR, while the TCRdb copy is restricted to in-frame clones and leaves out a portion. Here the sample spans 150,000 to 200,000 clones, around 93% being singletons. The sequencing input was naive CD4+ T cells sorted from blood. Subset specified: CD45RA+ positively selected. Source of these receptors: a woman younger than 45 in good health.

This sequence joins TRBV5-8 and TRBJ1-2; TRBD1 matches 7 bases. The CDR3 consists of 15 residues. Germline loops: CDR1 SGHTS, CDR2 YDEGEE. The V and J ends lost 0 bases and 4 bases, in that order; junction bases with no gene match: 6. CDR3 coding DNA: TGTGCCAGCAGCTTGGGACAGGGCACCCTCTATGGCTACACCTTC. Its protein is CASSLGQGTLYGYTF.

The chain is built from TRBV28 and TRBJ2-7; TRBD1 is a possible D gene (6 bases). Germline CDR1 reads MDHEN; CDR2 reads SYDVKM. This CDR3 is 13 amino acids long. Trimming removed 6 bases at V and 3 bases at J, with 12 bases between. The CDR3 region has the DNA TGTGCCAGCAGAACCACAGGGAACTACGAGCAGTACTTC. Translating it yields CASRTTGNYEQYF.

For this clone: Other DNA sequences of this sample code for an identical CDR3. This chain links TRBV28 with TRBJ2-7; 12 positions match TRBD2. V lost 5 bases to trimming and J lost 2 bases; unmatched junction nucleotides: 1. This CDR3 spans 14 amino acids. Per germline, CDR1 MDHEN and CDR2 SYDVKM. The CDR3 coding sequence is TGTGCCAGCAGTCGGACTAGCGGGACCTACGAGCAGTACTTC. This sequence encodes CASSRTSGTYEQYF.

This chain joins TRBV6-5 and TRBJ2-5; 8 bases are a match to TRBD1. With V trimmed by 0 bases and J by 5 bases, 5 bases remained unmatched. The CDR3 is made up of 15 amino acids. The germline CDR1 and CDR2 sequences are MNHEY and SVGAGI. Here the CDR3 reads CASSYSQGAWETQYF. The CDR3 DNA reads TGTGCCAGCAGTTACTCGCAGGGGGCATGGGAGACCCAGTACTTC.

The CDR3 coding sequence is TGTGCCAGCAGTCCCTTTGGACTTCTTACTAACAATGAGCAGTTCTTC. It codes for CASSPFGLLTNNEQFF. The V call is TRBV28, the J call TRBJ2-1, with D perhaps TRBD2 (5 bases). The germline V gene has CDR1 MDHEN and CDR2 SYDVKM. Deletions cut 5 bases from V and 5 bases from J, with 19 bases between. There are 16 residues in the CDR3.

The CDR3 spells CASSQFIPGPTYEQYF. The CDR3 coding sequence is TGTGCCAGCAGCCAATTCATACCGGGACCAACCTACGAGCAGTACTTC. The rearrangement joins TRBV13 to TRBJ2-7, with D perhaps TRBD1 or TRBD2 (5 bases each). Germline lookup yields CDR1 PRHDT and CDR2 FYEKMQ (reference sequence). Deletions cut 5 bases from V and 2 bases from J, with 19 bases between. This CDR3 comprises 16 residues.

The chain combines TRBV4-1 with TRBJ1-5; 7 bases map to TRBD1. Germline assignment: CDR1 MGHRA and CDR2 YSYEKL. V was pared by 6 bases and J by 5 bases, with 10 bases of the junction left unmatched. This CDR3 contains 15 residues. The CDR3 sequence is CASRHYRGVDQPQHF. In DNA, the CDR3 is TGCGCCAGCAGGCACTACAGGGGAGTTGATCAGCCCCAGCATTTT.

V and J are TRBV7-7 and TRBJ2-7, with TRBD2 identical over 14 bases. The CDR3 extends over 14 amino acids. The V gene end was trimmed by 4 bases and the J gene end by 6 bases; junction bases not matched to a gene: 2. The germline CDR1 and CDR2 sequences are SSHAT and FNYEAQ (reference sequence). This CDR3 is CASSSGTSGGEQYF. CDR3 DNA sequence: TGTGCCAGCAGCTCCGGGACTAGCGGGGGCGAGCAGTACTTC.

This sequence joins TRBV19 and TRBJ2-7; no clear D. The V gene lost 3 bases and the J gene lost 6 bases, with 15 bases spanning the gap. CDR3 length equals 14 residues. CDR1 LNHDA and CDR2 SQIVND come from the germline V gene (reference sequence). The CDR3 coding sequence is TGTGCCAGTAGTATGGCCCGTCATTTCGGCGAGCAGTACTTC. It is translated as CASSMARHFGEQYF. Variable domain in full (rest from reference TRBV19 and TRBJ2-7): DGGITQSPKYLFRKEGQNVTLSCEQNLNHDAMYWYRQDPGQGLRLIYYSQIVNDFQKGDIAEGYSVSREKKESFPLTVTSAQKNPTAFYLCASSMARHFGEQYFGPGTRLTVT.

V and J are TRBV11-2 and TRBJ2-6; D unclear. Germline CDR1 and CDR2: SGHAT and FQNNGV. The ends were cut back, 6 bases at V and 0 bases at J, with 12 bases in the middle. CDR3 size: 16 residues. The CDR3 is CASSPTSLSGANVLTF. The CDR3 bases are TGTGCCAGCAGTCCAACAAGCCTCTCTGGGGCCAACGTCCTGACTTTC.